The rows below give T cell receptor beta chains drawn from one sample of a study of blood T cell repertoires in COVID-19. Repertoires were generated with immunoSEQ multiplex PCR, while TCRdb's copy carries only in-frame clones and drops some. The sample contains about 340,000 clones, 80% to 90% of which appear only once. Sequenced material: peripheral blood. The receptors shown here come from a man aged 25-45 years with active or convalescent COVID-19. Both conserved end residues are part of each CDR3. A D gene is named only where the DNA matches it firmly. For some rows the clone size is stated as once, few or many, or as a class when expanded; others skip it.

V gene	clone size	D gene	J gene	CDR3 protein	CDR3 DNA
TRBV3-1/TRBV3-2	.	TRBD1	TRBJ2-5	CASSRLTLGQEETQYF	TGTGCCAGCAGCCGTCTCACTCTGGGACAGGAAGAGACCCAGTACTTC
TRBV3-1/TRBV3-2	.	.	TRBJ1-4	CASSKTAGGAKLFF	TGTGCCAGCAGCAAAACAGCAGGAGGGGCAAAACTGTTTTTT
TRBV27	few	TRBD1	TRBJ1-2	CASRYSFTGDGYTF	TGTGCCAGCAGGTACTCATTCACAGGGGATGGCTACACCTTC
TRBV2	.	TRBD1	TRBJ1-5	CASNTGVFNQPQHF	TGTGCCAGCAATACAGGGGTTTTCAATCAGCCCCAGCATTTT
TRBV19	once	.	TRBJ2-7	CASSIVWQGDYEQYF	TGTGCCAGTAGTATAGTATGGCAGGGCGACTACGAGCAGTACTTC
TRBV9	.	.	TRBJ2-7	CAIEQGGQNSYEQYF	TGTGCCATCGAGCAGGGGGGACAAAACTCCTACGAGCAGTACTTC
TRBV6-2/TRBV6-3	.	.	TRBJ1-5	CASSYPDLANQPQHF	TGTGCCAGCAGTTACCCGGACTTAGCAAATCAGCCCCAGCATTTT
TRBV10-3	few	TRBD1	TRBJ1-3	CAITGGARNTIYF	TGTGCCATTACAGGGGGCGCGAGAAACACCATATATTTT
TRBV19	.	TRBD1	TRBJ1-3	CACGLWDRVPNTIYF	TGTGCCTGTGGACTATGGGACAGGGTTCCAAACACCATATATTTT
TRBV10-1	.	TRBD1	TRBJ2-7	CASRGQGPPQSLYEQYF	TGCGCCAGCAGGGGACAGGGCCCGCCCCAAAGTCTCTACGAGCAGTACTTC
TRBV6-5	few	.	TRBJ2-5	CASTPWGGETQYF	TGTGCCAGCACCCCTTGGGGAGGAGAGACCCAGTACTTC
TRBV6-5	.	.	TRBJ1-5	CASSYSTGVQPQHF	TGTGCCAGCAGTTACTCGACGGGGGTCCAGCCCCAGCATTTT
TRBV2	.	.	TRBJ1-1	CASSPEPNWANTEAFF	TGTGCCAGCAGTCCCGAACCCAACTGGGCAAACACTGAAGCTTTCTTT
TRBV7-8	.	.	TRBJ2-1	CASSYPGGGSRGGNEQFF	TGTGCCAGCAGCTACCCGGGTGGTGGCTCCCGTGGTGGGAATGAGCAGTTCTTC
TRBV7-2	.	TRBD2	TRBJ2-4	CASSLWVSGTNIQYF	TGTGCCAGCAGCTTATGGGTTAGCGGGACAAACATTCAGTACTTC
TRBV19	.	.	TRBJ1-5	CASSIEGANNQPQHF	TGTGCCAGTAGTATAGAGGGGGCGAACAATCAGCCCCAGCATTTT
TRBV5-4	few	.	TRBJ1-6	CASLRQREVNSPLHF	TGTGCCAGCCTCCGACAGCGGGAAGTAAATTCACCCCTCCACTTT
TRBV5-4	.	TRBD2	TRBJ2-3	CASSRLGVAGALPDTQYF	TGTGCCAGCAGCCGGCTGGGGGTAGCGGGGGCCCTACCGGATACGCAGTATTTT
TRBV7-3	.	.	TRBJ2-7	CASSLAGTGTYEQYF	TGTGCCAGCAGCTTAGCCGGGACTGGGACCTACGAGCAGTACTTC
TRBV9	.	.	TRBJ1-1	CASILPPGGSGLHPGTEAFF	TGTGCCAGCATCCTACCCCCCGGGGGTTCCGGGCTGCACCCTGGCACTGAAGCTTTCTTT
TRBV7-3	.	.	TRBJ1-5	CASSLDLRQIHQPQHF	TGTGCCAGCAGCTTAGATCTACGACAGATCCATCAGCCCCAGCATTTT
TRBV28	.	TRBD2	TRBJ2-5	CASQLAGGRETQYF	TGTGCCAGCCAGCTAGCGGGAGGGCGAGAGACCCAGTACTTC
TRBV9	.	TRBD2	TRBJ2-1	CASSVSLAGAHEQFF	TGTGCCAGCAGCGTAAGTCTAGCGGGTGCTCATGAGCAGTTCTTC
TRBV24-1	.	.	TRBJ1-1	CATKDSRNTEAFF	TGTGCCACCAAAGACAGCCGGAACACTGAAGCTTTCTTT
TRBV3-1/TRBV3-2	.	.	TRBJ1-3	CASSRLRDSGNTIYF	TGTGCCAGCAGCCGCCTGAGGGACTCTGGAAACACCATATATTTT
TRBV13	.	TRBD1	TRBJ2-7	CASRQTGTGGYEQYF	TGTGCCAGCAGGCAAACCGGGACAGGGGGTTACGAGCAGTACTTC
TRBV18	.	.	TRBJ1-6	CASSPSTENSPLHF	TGTGCCAGCTCCCCCTCTACCGAGAATTCACCCCTCCACTTT
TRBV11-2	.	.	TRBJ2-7	CASRNSHSAYEQYF	TGTGCCAGCAGAAACAGTCACAGTGCATACGAGCAGTACTTC
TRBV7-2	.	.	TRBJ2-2	CASSTTAVGTGELFF	TGTGCCAGCAGCACCACGGCGGTTGGCACCGGGGAGCTGTTTTTT
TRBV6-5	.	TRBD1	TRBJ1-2	CASSYSWGQGYTF	TGTGCCAGCAGTTACTCATGGGGACAGGGCTACACCTTC
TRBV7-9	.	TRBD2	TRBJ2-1	CASSSLAGGPGRNEQFF	TGTGCCAGCAGCTCACTAGCGGGGGGGCCCGGGAGAAATGAGCAGTTCTTC
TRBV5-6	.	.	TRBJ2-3	CASSFRVGYTDTQYF	TGTGCCAGCAGCTTTCGGGTTGGCTACACAGATACGCAGTATTTT
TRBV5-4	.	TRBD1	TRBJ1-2	CASSSGTGDGYTF	TGTGCCAGCAGCTCTGGGACAGGCGATGGCTACACCTTC
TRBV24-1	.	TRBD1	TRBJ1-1	CATSGGVQGNEAFF	TGTGCCACCAGTGGGGGGGTACAGGGGAATGAAGCTTTCTTT
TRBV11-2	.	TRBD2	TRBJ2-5	CASSFGSGGARETQYF	TGTGCCAGCAGCTTCGGCAGCGGGGGGGCCAGAGAGACCCAGTACTTC
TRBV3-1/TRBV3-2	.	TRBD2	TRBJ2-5	CASSQDSGLADF	TGTGCCAGCAGCCAAGATTCAGGACTAGCTGACTTC
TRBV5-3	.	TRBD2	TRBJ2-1	CARTPGGGNEQFF	TGTGCCAGAACCCCTGGCGGGGGAAATGAGCAGTTCTTC
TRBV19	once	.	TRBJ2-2	CASSGPGYYGELFF	TGTGCCAGTAGTGGGCCAGGGTATTACGGGGAGCTGTTTTTT
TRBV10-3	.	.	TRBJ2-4	CAISGREGDIQYF	TGTGCCATCAGTGGAAGGGAGGGGGACATTCAGTACTTC